The 14 T cell receptor beta chains in this list originate from one sample, sequenced in a study of vaccination effects on CD4 cells after COVID-19. Antigen specificity for these receptors is unknown. Repertoires were generated with immunoSEQ multiplex PCR, while TCRdb's copy carries only in-frame clones and drops some. Altogether around 79,000 clones are present, around 79% being singletons, with the ten largest covering roughly 10%. Pools of viral peptides were used by the ViraFEST assay to expand antigen-specific CD4+ T cells ahead of sequencing. Following 10 days of culture, CD4+ T cells were isolated. Testing of the vaccine recipients showed negative nucleocapsid antibodies and no prior SARS-CoV-2 infection. The sample consisted of CD4+ T cells from PBMCs cultured with SARS-CoV-2 spike peptides, taken before COVID-19 vaccination. Receptors originate from a human donor who received a COVID-19 vaccine.

This chain links TRBV4-3 with TRBJ2-5; D gene unclear. The CDR3 loop spans 14 amino acids. V was cut by 0 bases and J by 5 bases, with 10 bases left in between. CDR1 and CDR2 (germline): LGHNA, YSLEER. CDR3 amino acids: CASSQEALMETQYF. CDR3 DNA sequence: TGCGCCAGCAGCCAAGAGGCTCTGATGGAGACCCAGTACTTC.

The chain has TRBV19 and TRBJ1-1, with D perhaps TRBD1 (5 bases). Germline CDR1 LNHDA, CDR2 SQIVND (reference sequence). The CDR3 spans 13 residues. V was clipped by 6 bases and J by 5 bases, with 13 bases between them. CDR3 region: CASRNNGGTEAFF. The CDR3 DNA sequence: TGTGCCAGTAGGAATAATGGGGGGACTGAAGCTTTCTTT.

As concerns this clone: This sample includes further DNA sequences coding for the same CDR3. J is TRBJ2-2 and V is TRBV19, with a possible D match to TRBD1 (6 bases). Germline-derived CDR1 and CDR2 are LNHDA and SQIVND (reference sequence). V lost 3 bases to trimming and J lost 3 bases, with 11 bases between them. CDR3 size: 15 residues. The CDR3 here is CASSIQGLDTGELFF. The CDR3, as DNA: TGTGCCAGTAGTATTCAGGGGTTGGACACCGGGGAGCTGTTTTTT.

This clone was observed a few times. The chain has TRBV3-1 (or the pseudogene TRBV3-2) and TRBJ1-1; D possibly corresponds to TRBD1 (6 bases). Trimming pared 6 bases from V and 5 bases from J, leaving 25 bases between. Germline CDR1 reads LGHDT; CDR2 reads YNNKEL (reference sequence). The CDR3 extends over 17 amino acids. The CDR3, as DNA: TGTGCCAGCAGTCTAAGGTCGTTGAGAACCCAGGGGACTGAAGCTTTCTTT. Encoded protein: CASSLRSLRTQGTEAFF.

CDR3 amino acids: CASSVGQNYHYNEQFF. The CDR3, as DNA: TGTGCCAGCAGCGTGGGACAGAACTACCACTACAATGAGCAGTTCTTC. The genes are TRBV5-6 and TRBJ2-1, with TRBD1 matching over 7 bases. CDR3 length: 16 residues. Germline CDR1 reads SGHDT; CDR2 reads YYEEEE. Unmatched junction bases numbered 10, after V lost 4 bases and J lost 3 bases.

The genes are TRBV6-6 and TRBJ1-6; D call uncertain. Germline CDR1 MNHNY, CDR2 SVGAGI (reference sequence). The CDR3 has 16 residues. Trimming removed 0 bases from V and 5 bases from J, with 11 bases in between. The DNA for the CDR3 is TGTGCCAGCAGTTACTCTTCCCCCAAGAATAATTCACCCCTCCACTTT. As protein: CASSYSSPKNNSPLHF.

This clone has a single count. The V gene is TRBV7-9, the J gene TRBJ2-7, with D unclear. The CDR3 sequence is 15 residues long. Looked up from germline, CDR1 is SEHNR and CDR2 is FQNEAQ (reference sequence). V was shortened by 2 bases and J by 3 bases, with 14 bases between the two germline ends. Here the CDR3 reads CASSLTASNIYEQYV. In DNA form, the CDR3 reads TGTGCCAGCAGCTTAACAGCATCTAACATCTACGAGCAGTACGTC.

This clone was detected a few times. This chain connects TRBV2 to TRBJ1-1; the D gene is possibly TRBD1 (5 bases). Germline V gene lookup returns CDR1 SNHLY and CDR2 FYNNEI. The V gene lost 8 bases and the J gene lost 5 bases, with 24 bases spanning the gap. CDR3 size: 16 residues. CDR3 protein: CASSKDNLMGKTEAFF. The CDR3 coding sequence is TGTGCCAGCTCGAAGGACAATCTTATGGGGAAGACTGAAGCTTTCTTT.

This chain uses TRBV5-4 with TRBJ1-1, with D maybe TRBD1 (6 bases). This CDR3 comprises 15 residues. In germline, CDR1 is SGHNT, CDR2 YYREEE (reference sequence). V was pared by 4 bases and J by 1 base, with 14 bases between. CDR3 residues: CASSIRTDSNTEAFF. CDR3 coding DNA: TGTGCCAGCAGCATAAGGACAGATTCGAACACTGAAGCTTTCTTT.

V gene TRBV5-1 combines with J gene TRBJ2-3; TRBD1 matches at 8 bases. After removal of 5 bases from V and 3 bases from J, the junction contained 8 bases not matched to a gene. Germline V gives CDR1 SGHRS, CDR2 YFSETQ. This CDR3 has 15 amino acids. The CDR3 coding sequence is TGCGCCAGCAGTCGAAGGACAGGGCGGACAGATACGCAGTATTTT. This codes for CASSRRTGRTDTQYF.

The chain employs TRBV9 and TRBJ2-6; 8 bases map to TRBD1. J lost 6 bases, V lost 3 bases, and 14 bases had no gene match. CDR1 is SGDLS, CDR2 YYNGEE, per germline. The CDR3 spans 18 residues. As DNA, the CDR3 is TGTGCCAGCAGCGGACAACAGGGGGTCCTTGGTGAGGCCAACGTCCTGACTTTC. This sequence encodes CASSGQQGVLGEANVLTF. The full variable domain, its missing parts supplied by reference TRBV9 and TRBJ2-6, is DSGVTQTPKHLITATGQRVTLRCSPRSGDLSVYWYQQSLDQGLQFLIQYYNGEERAKGNILERFSAQQFPDLHSELNLSSLELGDSALYFCASSGQQGVLGEANVLTFGAGSRLTVL.

The chain joins TRBV30 to TRBJ1-4; 7 bases align to TRBD1. The CDR3 covers 14 residues. J lost 7 bases, V lost 5 bases, and 10 bases had no gene match. Germline V gene sequence: CDR1 GTSNPN, CDR2 SVGIG (reference sequence). The CDR3 sequence: CAWARNHRGEKLFF. The CDR3 bases are TGTGCCTGGGCCCGAAACCACAGGGGTGAAAAACTGTTTTTT.

The chain carries TRBV5-1 and TRBJ2-7, with D unresolved. The CDR3 consists of 13 residues. The V and J ends lost 2 bases and 2 bases respectively, with 8 bases between them. CDR1 is SGHRS and CDR2 is YFSETQ in the germline V gene. CDR3 in amino acids: CASSFDQAYEQYV. The CDR3, as DNA: TGCGCCAGCAGCTTTGACCAAGCCTACGAGCAGTACGTC.

This clone was counted a few times. The chain recombines TRBV12-3 or TRBV12-4 with TRBJ1-2; possible D gene TRBD1, 5 bases. This CDR3 has 13 residues. Trimming removed 6 bases from V and 4 bases from J, with 12 bases in between. CDR3 protein: CASSLRAGYGYTF. CDR3 bases: TGTGCCAGCAGCCTCAGGGCCGGCTATGGCTACACCTTC.